This is a list of T cell receptor beta chains from one sample in a study of T-cell reconstitution after alpha-beta-depleted transplantation in children. In TCRdb, the PCR reads were re-called with MiXCR into one record per CDR3 protein. The sample lists 440,000 or so distinct CDR3 sequences; 43% were seen once. Sample: PBMCs, taken before TCRalphabeta/CD19-depleted stem cell transplant. The receptor source for this set is a girl aged 2 to 9 with aplastic anemia, due to receive a stem cell transplant. The CDR3 runs from the conserved cysteine through the conserved F or W. The D gene is left open where the match is weak. The size entry is marked missing in some rows and otherwise reads once, few, many or a size class.

.	many	TRBJ2-1	TRBV7-9	13	CASSLGTYNEQFF	TGTGCCAGCAGCTTGGGCACCTACAATGAGCAGTTCTTC
TRBD2	.	TRBJ2-3	TRBV15	15	CATEIAGSNSDTQYF	TGTGCCACCGAAATAGCGGGAAGCAATTCAGATACGCAGTATTTT
.	many	TRBJ1-5	TRBV15	16	CATSRDWGLDNQPQHF	TGTGCCACCAGCAGAGATTGGGGGTTGGACAATCAGCCCCAGCATTTT
.	.	TRBJ2-2	TRBV10-2	16	CASSFGRASRDGELFF	TGCGCCAGCAGTTTCGGTCGGGCGAGTAGGGACGGGGAGCTGTTTTTT
.	.	TRBJ2-7	TRBV28	12	CASNQDSYEQYF	TGTGCCAGCAACCAGGATAGCTACGAGCAGTACTTC
TRBD2	.	TRBJ2-4	TRBV5-1	17	CASSYGTSGFRENIQYF	TGCGCCAGCAGCTATGGGACTAGCGGGTTCAGGGAAAACATTCAGTACTTC
.	many	TRBJ2-4	TRBV20-1	14	CSARVGYPQNIQYF	TGCAGTGCTAGAGTAGGCTACCCACAAAACATTCAGTACTTC
.	.	TRBJ2-3	TRBV5-4	14	CARRTGTRTDTQYF	TGTGCCAGAAGAACCGGGACTCGCACAGATACGCAGTATTTT
.	.	TRBJ2-7	TRBV5-1	15	CASSIQRPSSYEQYF	TGCGCCAGCAGCATCCAGCGGCCCAGCTCCTACGAGCAGTACTTC
TRBD1	.	TRBJ2-7	TRBV6-1	15	CASRIDRVGTYEQYF	TGTGCCAGCAGGATCGACAGGGTTGGGACCTACGAGCAGTACTTC
TRBD2	.	TRBJ2-7	TRBV12-3/TRBV12-4	15	CASSPFDWEGYEQYF	TGTGCCAGCAGCCCATTCGACTGGGAGGGTTACGAGCAGTACTTC
.	few	TRBJ2-1	TRBV4-3	17	CASSQDHGGVAYNEQFF	TGCGCCAGCAGCCAAGATCACGGGGGAGTGGCCTACAATGAGCAGTTCTTC
.	.	TRBJ2-1	TRBV20-1	15	CSAGPLTGLGNEQFF	TGCAGTGCTGGGCCCCTAACGGGACTGGGGAATGAGCAGTTCTTC
TRBD2	.	TRBJ2-5	TRBV5-5	18	CASSLMPSGGVLQETQYF	TGTGCCAGCAGCTTAATGCCTAGCGGGGGAGTACTCCAAGAGACCCAGTACTTC